This record looks at one T cell receptor (beta chain) sequence and its context. Three rounds of nested PCR, following a modified ARM-PCR protocol, produced the TCRbeta library. A single record per CDR3 protein comes from TCRdb applying MiXCR to the multiplex PCR reads. This table holds 120,000 or so distinct CDR3 sequences, 66% found once. The data are from a study of tumor and adjacent non-tumor tissue in lung cancer. For the study at large: Samples averaged around 4 million productive TCRbeta reads each.

CDR1 is SGHNT and CDR2 is YENEEA in the germline V gene. V was shortened by 11 bases and J by 5 bases, with 18 bases between the two germline ends. CDR3 size: 14 residues. This sample's RNA came from whole unsorted tissue. This chain uses TRBV11-3 with TRBJ1-4; the D gene is possibly TRBD1 (5 bases). Input material: lung tumor tissue. This TCR was sampled from a young man with non-small cell lung cancer. CDR3 sequence: CAGSLRGLNEKLFF. Written as DNA, the CDR3 is TGTGCCGGTAGCCTCCGGGGCCTCAATGAAAAACTGTTTTTT.